These 30 T cell receptor beta chains share one sample of origin, sequenced in a study of T cell repertoires in cytomegalovirus infection. MiXCR was run by TCRdb on the reads, yielding one entry per CDR3 protein. The sample lists roughly 200,000 distinct CDR3 sequences; about a sixth were seen once. Input material: CD8+ T cells from PBMCs. The receptors here all came from a human donor in good health (CMV status not recorded). Some clones in this sample may be carry-over from other donors' samples.

There are a few counts of this clonotype. The J gene is TRBJ2-5, the V gene TRBV28, with a tentative D call TRBD2 (6 bases). The V end lost 3 bases, the J end lost 2 bases, and 10 bases lay between the germline ends. Germline-derived CDR1 and CDR2 are MDHEN and SYDVKM. The CDR3 covers 14 residues. CDR3 protein: CASSFGGTQETQYF. The CDR3 nucleotides read TGTGCCAGCAGTTTCGGGGGTACTCAAGAGACCCAGTACTTC.

This clonotype was found a few times. The chain recombines TRBV6-6 with TRBJ2-3; 7 nucleotides align to TRBD2. The CDR3 is 13 residues long. With 10 bases clipped from V and 3 bases from J, the junction kept 7 bases outside the gene matches. CDR1 is MNHNY, CDR2 SVGAGI, per germline (reference sequence). The CDR3 region is CATEGGITDTQYF. The DNA for the CDR3 is TGTGCCACGGAGGGAGGGATTACAGATACGCAGTATTTT.

The chain combines TRBV10-3 with TRBJ2-1, with TRBD1 matching 9 bases. The trim removed 4 bases at V and 8 bases at J, leaving 6 bases unmatched. The CDR3 sequence is 14 residues long. Germline loops: CDR1 ENHRY, CDR2 SYGVKD. CDR3 sequence (DNA): TGTGCCATCAGTGTCCCGGGACAGGGCTATGAGCAGTTCTTC. This codes for CAISVPGQGYEQFF.

This clonotype was counted a few times. J is TRBJ2-4 and V is TRBV27, with D unresolved. Germline V gives CDR1 MNHEY, CDR2 SMNVEV (reference sequence). CDR3 length equals 12 residues. V lost 8 bases and J 0 bases, leaving 5 bases between the germline ends. CDR3 protein: CASGLAKNIQYF. The CDR3 DNA is TGTGCCAGCGGGCTAGCCAAAAACATTCAGTACTTC.

The V and J genes are TRBV6-2 or TRBV6-3 and TRBJ2-1; 13 bases match TRBD2. This CDR3 comprises 18 residues. V was pared by 0 bases and J by 0 bases, with 2 bases of the junction left unmatched. Germline V gene data show CDR1 as MNHEY and CDR2 as SVGEGT. This chain's CDR3 is CASSYSGLAGSSYNEQFF. CDR3 coding DNA: TGTGCCAGCAGTTACTCGGGACTAGCGGGGAGCTCCTACAATGAGCAGTTCTTC.

This clonotype was picked up a small number of times. This chain connects TRBV11-2 to TRBJ1-1; 8 bases align to TRBD1. This CDR3 contains 15 residues. J was trimmed by 0 bases and V by 6 bases; bases with no gene match: 6. Looked up from germline, CDR1 is SGHAT and CDR2 is FQNNGV. CDR3 residues: CASRRQGFLNTEAFF. The CDR3 DNA reads TGTGCCAGCAGACGACAGGGGTTCTTGAACACTGAAGCTTTCTTT.

This clonotype was observed a few times. The genes are TRBV29-1 and TRBJ2-3, with D uncertain. This CDR3 region has 10 residues. Germline values: CDR1 SQVTM, CDR2 ANQGSEA. Deletions cut 3 bases from V and 4 bases from J, with 2 bases between. The CDR3 DNA is TGCAGCGTTGAGCCAGATACGCAGTATTTT. It yields the protein CSVEPDTQYF.

The chain carries TRBV4-3 and TRBJ2-5, with TRBD2 matching 8 bases. The ends lost 3 bases at V and 4 bases at J; junction bases unmatched: 13. CDR1 and CDR2 from the germline V gene are LGHNA and YSLEER. The CDR3 totals 17 residues. For the CDR3, the DNA is TGCGCCAGCAGCCAGTCTTCAAGGACTAGCCGACCAGAGACCCAGTACTTC. Protein sequence: CASSQSSRTSRPETQYF.

This clonotype turned up a few times. The chain carries TRBV12-3 or TRBV12-4 and TRBJ2-4; D is ambiguous. This CDR3 has 15 residues. V was pared by 4 bases and J by 2 bases, with 12 bases between. The CDR3 coding sequence is TGTGCCAGCAGTTCTCCCCGACGCTCCAAAAACATTCAGTACTTC. The encoded protein is CASSSPRRSKNIQYF.

The rearrangement uses TRBV27 and TRBJ2-1; unclear D gene. Germline CDR1 reads MNHEY; CDR2 reads SMNVEV (reference sequence). This CDR3 comprises 16 residues. V lost 2 bases and J 4 bases, leaving 15 bases between the germline ends. The CDR3 protein is CASSLRAAINYNEQFF. The DNA of the CDR3 is TGTGCCAGCAGTTTACGGGCAGCAATAAATTACAATGAGCAGTTCTTC.

The chain's CDR3 is CASSLGVGWTDTQYF. CDR3 in DNA: TGTGCCAGCAGCTTGGGGGTAGGCTGGACAGATACGCAGTATTTT. The chain joins TRBV7-2 to TRBJ2-3; D possibly uses TRBD1 or TRBD2 (5 bases each). Germline V gene sequence: CDR1 SGHTA, CDR2 FQGNSA. The CDR3 totals 15 residues. V shed 3 bases and J shed 3 bases, with 13 bases lying between them.

This clonotype came up a few times. CDR3 nucleotide sequence: TGTGCCAGCAGCGGGAGCTCCTATAATTCACCCCTCCACTTT. It is translated as CASSGSSYNSPLHF. V gene TRBV14 combines with J gene TRBJ1-6; D is undetermined. This CDR3 has 14 amino acids. Per germline, CDR1 SGHDN and CDR2 FVKESK. The V end lost 5 bases, the J end lost 0 bases, and 5 bases lay between the germline ends. The variable domain in full, completed from reference TRBV14 and TRBJ1-6, reads EAGVTQFPSHSVIEKGQTVTLRCDPISGHDNLYWYRRVMGKEIKFLLHFVKESKQDESGMPNNRFLAERTGGTYSTLKVQPAELEDSGVYFCASSGSSYNSPLHFGNGTRLTVT.

The chain combines TRBV6-2 or TRBV6-3 with TRBJ1-2, with 9 bases lining up with TRBD1. The CDR3 runs to 12 residues. V shed 8 bases and J 8 bases; nucleotides not matched to a gene: 6. Germline V gene data show CDR1 as MNHEY and CDR2 as SVGEGT. CDR3 sequence reads: CASFWTGVGYTF. Here the CDR3 DNA reads TGTGCCAGCTTCTGGACAGGGGTCGGCTACACCTTC.

The chain combines TRBV28 with TRBJ2-7; perhaps TRBD2 as D (5 bases). Germline values: CDR1 MDHEN, CDR2 SYDVKM. This CDR3 has 15 residues. V lost 6 bases to trimming and J lost 3 bases, with 18 bases between them. DNA of the CDR3: TGTGCCAGCAGCCCCACCGGACTGAACTACTACGAGCAGTACTTC. Translated, it gives CASSPTGLNYYEQYF.

The chain is built from TRBV11-2 and TRBJ2-5; TRBD2 matches 11 bases. The junction had 14 bases not matched to a gene; V was cut back by 0 bases and J by 2 bases. The CDR3 runs 20 residues. CDR1 SGHAT and CDR2 FQNNGV come from the germline V gene. This CDR3 is CASSLDLLAGGRNKQETQYF. DNA of the CDR3: TGTGCCAGCAGCTTAGATCTTCTAGCGGGGGGCCGAAACAAACAAGAGACCCAGTACTTC.

In its sample, this clonotype was seen a few times. The gene calls are TRBV9 and TRBJ1-4; D gene uncertain. Germline values: CDR1 SGDLS, CDR2 YYNGEE. Trimming left V 0 bases short and J 4 bases short, with 10 bases between. The CDR3 is 15 residues long. The CDR3 spells CASSVGTNFNEKLFF. CDR3 in DNA: TGTGCCAGCAGCGTAGGCACAAATTTTAATGAAAAACTGTTTTTT.

This clonotype has only a few counts. This chain links TRBV5-1 with TRBJ1-1; D not resolved. The CDR3 is 14 amino acids. In germline, CDR1 is SGHRS, CDR2 YFSETQ. Deletions cut 0 bases from V and 5 bases from J, with 11 bases between. The CDR3 nucleotides read TGCGCCAGCAGCTTGGAAGGGTTCGGGACTGAAGCTTTCTTT. It specifies CASSLEGFGTEAFF. Complete variable domain (other parts from reference TRBV5-1 and TRBJ1-1): KAGVTQTPRYLIKTRGQQVTLSCSPISGHRSVSWYQQTPGQGLQFLFEYFSETQRNKGNFPGRFSGRQFSNSRSEMNVSTLELGDSALYLCASSLEGFGTEAFFGQGTRLTVV.

The chain is built from TRBV6-2 or TRBV6-3 and TRBJ2-3, with 10 bases aligning to TRBD1. The length of the CDR3 is 16 residues. V was pared by 2 bases and J by 2 bases, with 4 bases of the junction left unmatched. CDR1 is MNHEY, CDR2 SVGEGT, per germline. In DNA, the CDR3 is TGTGCCAGCAGTTACATCCGACAGGGGGCCACAGATACGCAGTATTTT. Protein: CASSYIRQGATDTQYF.

The V gene is TRBV6-5, the J gene TRBJ2-2; 8 bases fit TRBD1. Trimming removed 0 bases from V and 5 bases from J; junction bases left unmatched: 14. CDR1 is MNHEY and CDR2 is SVGAGI in the germline V gene. There are 19 residues in the CDR3. CDR3 DNA sequence: TGTGCCAGCAGTTACTCGGGTGGGGCAGGGGGCATCTCGACCGGGGAGCTGTTTTTT. This gives the protein CASSYSGGAGGISTGELFF.

CDR3 nucleotide sequence: TGTGCCAGCAGTTATAGCCCTGCTAACTATGGCTACACCTTC. It encodes CASSYSPANYGYTF. V usage is TRBV6-5 and J usage is TRBJ1-2; D is uncertain. Germline loops: CDR1 MNHEY, CDR2 SVGAGI. Between the trimmed V and J ends, which lost 3 bases and 0 bases, there was a span of 8 bases. The CDR3 totals 14 residues.

This clonotype has more than one count but fewer than ten. The chain joins TRBV11-2 to TRBJ1-1; D is perhaps TRBD1 (6 bases). CDR1 is SGHAT and CDR2 is FQNNGV in the germline V gene. V lost 4 bases to trimming and J lost 4 bases, with 28 bases between them. The length of the CDR3 is 19 residues. In DNA form, the CDR3 reads TGTGCCAGCAGCTCCCAGGGTCATGGGGGGCGAATAAGGGGCACTGAAGCTTTCTTT. As protein: CASSSQGHGGRIRGTEAFF.

This clonotype was detected a few times. This chain joins TRBV28 and TRBJ2-7; tentative D call: TRBD1 (5 bases). Germline V lookup: CDR1 MDHEN, CDR2 SYDVKM. CDR3 length: 14 amino acids. V was pared by 3 bases and J by 6 bases, with 15 bases between. The CDR3 coding sequence is TGTGCCAGCAGTTTTGGGGCAGGACGCCGCGAGCAGTACTTC. Translation: CASSFGAGRREQYF. The full variable domain, its missing parts supplied by reference TRBV28 and TRBJ2-7, is DVKVTQSSRYLVKRTGEKVFLECVQDMDHENMFWYRQDPGLGLRLIYFSYDVKMKEKGDIPEGYSVSREKKERFSLILESASTNQTSMYLCASSFGAGRREQYFGPGTRLTVT.

This clonotype was recorded a few times. The rearrangement uses TRBV11-2 and TRBJ2-7, with a possible D match to TRBD1 (6 bases). The length of the CDR3 is 14 residues. Trimming removed 1 base from V and 3 bases from J, with 10 bases in between. Germline V gene data show CDR1 as SGHAT and CDR2 as FQNNGV. The CDR3 DNA sequence: TGTGCCAGCAGCTTAGGTCGAGGGGGCTACGAGCAGTACTTC. Translation: CASSLGRGGYEQYF.

This clonotype was counted a few times. The chain is built from TRBV2 and TRBJ1-1; D not resolved. Germline V lookup: CDR1 SNHLY, CDR2 FYNNEI. The germline V and J ends were trimmed by 3 bases and 0 bases, with 5 bases remaining between them. The CDR3 runs to 13 residues. As DNA, the CDR3 is TGTGCCAGCAGTGACGTCATGAACACTGAAGCTTTCTTT. It encodes CASSDVMNTEAFF.

The rearrangement uses TRBV6-2 or TRBV6-3 and TRBJ2-1; D remains ambiguous. V lost 2 bases, J lost 4 bases, and 6 bases lay in between. CDR1 and CDR2 (germline): MNHEY, SVGEGT. The CDR3 runs 13 residues. DNA for the CDR3: TGTGCCAGCAGTTACGAGTCGTACAATGAGCAGTTCTTC. The encoded protein is CASSYESYNEQFF.

This clonotype has just a few counts. The rearrangement links TRBV6-1 to TRBJ2-7; D is undetermined. The CDR3 contains 15 residues. CDR1 and CDR2 (germline): MNHNS, SASEGT. Trimming removed 5 bases at V and 5 bases at J, with 19 bases between. DNA for the CDR3: TGTGCCAGCAGTTACCCGCGGACGTTTGATGACGAGCAGTACTTC. Protein: CASSYPRTFDDEQYF.

This clonotype was seen a handful of times. The V gene is TRBV2, the J gene TRBJ1-1; D remains unclear. The CDR3 spans 15 residues. V was cut by 3 bases and J by 0 bases, with 11 bases left in between. The V gene's germline CDR1 is SNHLY and CDR2 FYNNEI. CDR3 DNA sequence: TGTGCCAGCAGTGAGGTGGCGAGCATGAACACTGAAGCTTTCTTT. It encodes CASSEVASMNTEAFF.

In regard to this clonotype: At one boundary the junction diverges from the germline segment, which might be a read error. The gene calls are TRBV7-9 and TRBJ1-4; D is unclear. This CDR3 spans 14 amino acids. CDR1 and CDR2 from the germline V gene are SEHNR and FQNEAQ (reference sequence). This CDR3 is CASSLEPINEQLFF. CDR3 bases: TGTGCCAGCAGCTTAGAACCAATTAATGAACAACTGTTTTTT.

This clonotype was detected a few times. The J gene is TRBJ2-5, the V gene TRBV5-4, with D possibly TRBD1 on 5 matching bases. The CDR3 extends over 14 amino acids. Germline V CDR1 and CDR2: SGHNT, YYREEE (reference sequence). Trimming left V 9 bases short and J 5 bases short, with 20 bases between. CDR3 loop: CATRLWGARETQYF. The CDR3 nucleotides are TGTGCCACCCGATTATGGGGCGCTCGGGAGACCCAGTACTTC.

This clonotype showed up just a few times. The gene calls are TRBV7-6 and TRBJ2-3; unclear D gene. The CDR3 runs 15 residues. Germline loops: CDR1 SGHVS, CDR2 FNYEAQ. Trimming took 5 bases from V and 2 from J, leaving 14 bases between them. CDR3 sequence reads: CASSVIGELTDTQYF. The CDR3 region has the DNA TGTGCCAGCAGCGTAATTGGGGAACTCACAGATACGCAGTATTTT.